This TCR beta chain was sequenced in a study of control samples from healthy donors and cancer patients (TCRdb year 2020). The library was produced with the immunoSEQ multiplex PCR assay. Not all clones reach the TCRdb copy of this immuneACCESS table, which keeps in-frame sequences only. Checked studies attribute under half of the gap to unresolved V genes and leave the rest unexplained. This sample gives 95,000 to 100,000 clones in total; 80% to 90% of them show up just once. The ten largest clones add up to more than 7% of the sample. A remark on this clone: Its specific antigen is unknown. Within one base of it there is no much larger clone, and no base qualities were kept.

Inclusive of the bounding cysteine and phenylalanine, the CDR3 is 17 residues long. Only CDR3 DNA remains: 51 bases, in frame from the first base. Germline trimming amounts to 6 bases on V and 5 bases on J, with 11 as the count of junction bases outside the gene matches. CDR1 MNHEY and CDR2 SVGEGT are derived from the germline V gene. The receptor was isolated from a man between 25 and 39 years old in good health. The sample taken for sequencing was blood. The chain uses TRBV6-2 or TRBV6-3 and TRBJ2-5; TRBD2 matches 14 bases in the middle. For the CDR3, the sequence is CASSPGLAGGVGETQYF. DNA sequence: TGTGCCAGCAGCCCTGGACTAGCGGGAGGAGTTGGGGAGACCCAGTACTTC.